A single T cell receptor (beta chain) is shown here with its context. This clonotype has more than one count but fewer than ten. It has no known antigen specificity. No per-base quality is available; no much larger clone lies one base away. This sample stems from a study of blood T cells in healthy people across ages (dated by TCRdb to between 2015 and 2016). Study-level background: In model experiments, roughly one uniquely barcoded TCR beta cDNA molecule per two T cells was captured by template switching. To avoid experimental bias, donors of different ages were spread randomly across the sequencing lanes. For two donors (one aged 18 to 30 and one aged 80 or older), the study analyzed two additional independent replicas of 1 million unique cDNA reads from the same blood draw. Age-related changes in TCR beta repertoire diversity were measured in the study by deep sequencing normalized with unique cDNA molecular identifiers. The donors were split into four age groups: young (average 16 years), middle-aged (about 40), aged (over 55) and long-lived (82).

Trimming at the junction amounts to 5 bases on V and 3 bases on J, and the germline ends lie 10 bases apart. Taken from cysteine to phenylalanine, the CDR3 has 13 residues. Of all the DNA, just the CDR3 is kept, 39 bases in frame from base 1. The germline V gene (reference sequence) specifies SEHNR as CDR1 and FQNEAQ as CDR2. Library generation was performed with 5' RACE. TCRdb lists the instrument as Illumina HiSeq 2500. The second PCR ran for roughly 7 to 11 cycles and used a J-beta primer mix along with a sample-barcoded 5' primer. A unique molecular identifier was introduced onto each TCR beta cDNA molecule by a template-switch 5' adaptor carrying 12 random nucleotides. At least 3 million CDR3-containing paired-end reads were obtained from each sample. First-strand cDNA was synthesized from all RNA with the Mint cDNA synthesis kit, primed by a TRBC-specific oligonucleotide. After uracil-DNA glycosylase treatment, a first 18-cycle PCR used universal primers M1SS and BC2_uni_R on all cDNA. On the authors' methods: For normalization, 1 million high-quality reads were randomly selected from each sample, with every read carrying a distinct molecular identifier. Reads sharing molecular identifiers were discarded rather than binned into consensus sequences. MiTCR, run with a Q25 quality threshold and the strictest error-elimination algorithm, handled CDR3 identification, clonotype clustering and error correction. A nonparametric unseen species model with Euler transformation was used to estimate lower-bound total TCR beta diversity. TCRdb reprocessed the public reads (quality trimming at Q25 with fastp, clone calling with MiXCR) and kept in-frame beta chains. Identical CDR3 protein sequences are pooled into one entry, listed with their most common genes and DNA. For this entry, the V and J calls and clone size follow TCRdb and not the study's own pipeline. For this sample there are about 970,000 distinct CDR3 sequences; roughly 51% appear just once. 20% to 25% of the sample is taken by the ten largest.

The donors were 40 or so Caucasian individuals from Russia, aged roughly 6 to 100 years, who were systemically healthy. Each donor gave about 9.8 milliliters of peripheral blood, drawn into EDTA-treated Vacutainer tubes. PBMCs were isolated by Ficoll-Paque density-gradient centrifugation, with at least 7 million obtained per sample. Trizol reagent was used to extract total RNA from the PBMCs, yielding at least 5.5 micrograms per sample. The percentages of naive CD45RAhigh/CD27high T cells were determined by flow cytometry on a PBMC aliquot from every donor. The study at large found these results: As age increased, observed TCR beta diversity per million T cells dropped in a roughly linear way, and a significant reduction was already evident by age about 40. The CMV infection status of donors was not known, potentially confounding age-related changes in expanded clonotypes. Compared with the aged group, more naive CD4+ T cells, fewer expanded clones and increased TCR diversity were shown by the long-lived group, suggesting age selection. Observed TCR beta diversity correlated strongly with the percentage of naive T cells measured by flow cytometry. Bulk unsorted PBMC profiling prevented conclusive comparison of naive and antigen-experienced compartments. Total diversity estimates from one million sequenced T cells were considered lower bounds and underestimates.

Sequenced input: blood. The chain couples TRBV7-9 to TRBJ2-5, with no D gene named confidently. The sequence was collected from a woman aged 60-70 years in good health. The DNA sequence follows: TGTGCCAGCAGCCTCCAGCCGGAAGAGACCCAGTACTTC. This is translated as CASSLQPEETQYF.